This entry lists 24 T cell receptor beta chains sequenced from one sample in a study of naive and memory T cell subsets. Both TRBC1 and TRBC2 were covered by a beta constant-region primer of two equimolar oligonucleotides. The ligated cDNA underwent four PCR rounds using SP2 and nested alpha and beta constant-region primers. TCRdb fed the UMI-ligation and nested PCR reads into MiXCR, producing one record per CDR3 protein. The table records 95,000 to 150,000 distinct CDR3 sequences, around 35% of them present only once. The specimen was central memory CD4+ T cells from blood. All receptors derive from a human donor in good health.

The chain recombines TRBV29-1 with TRBJ2-3; the D call may be TRBD1 or TRBD2 (5 bases each). The CDR3 extends over 13 amino acids. The germline V gene encodes CDR1 SQVTM and CDR2 ANQGSEA. Trimming stripped 3 bases from V and 1 base from J, with 8 bases between. In nucleotides, the CDR3 is TGCAGCGTTGACGTGGGGGGCACAGATACGCAGTATTTT. This encodes CSVDVGGTDTQYF.

This clonotype was found a few times. The CDR3 region has the DNA TGTGCCAGCAGGACAACCGGGACTAGGTTGGGCGAGCAGTACTTC. Its protein product is CASRTTGTRLGEQYF. The V call is TRBV27, the J call TRBJ2-7; 8 nucleotides agree with TRBD2. Trimming removed 6 bases from V and 6 bases from J; junction bases left unmatched: 13. Germline CDR1 is MNHEY and CDR2 is SMNVEV (reference sequence). The CDR3 is 15 residues long.

The chain couples TRBV5-4 to TRBJ2-1; D unresolved. CDR1 SGHNT and CDR2 YYREEE come from the germline V gene (reference sequence). CDR3 length: 13 residues. Deletions cut 9 bases from V and 12 bases from J, with 22 bases between. The CDR3 bases are TGTGCCACCAAAGGTAGCCCCACAATGAGGCAGTTCTTC. It translates to CATKGSPTMRQFF.

On this clonotype: The junction shows a germline mismatch at one end, possibly a read error. This chain connects TRBV5-1 to TRBJ2-3; the D gene is possibly TRBD1 (6 bases). Germline assignment: CDR1 SGHRS and CDR2 YFSETQ. This CDR3 is built from 15 residues. CDR3 nucleotide sequence: TGCGCCAGAAGCTCCGGGACACATTTGGGAGATACGCAGTATTTT. Translating gives CARSSGTHLGDTQYF.

V gene TRBV7-2 combines with J gene TRBJ2-3, with 12 nucleotides matching TRBD2. This CDR3 comprises 16 residues. Germline assignment: CDR1 SGHTA and CDR2 FQGNSA. V was pared by 5 bases and J by 3 bases, with 6 bases of the junction left unmatched. The CDR3 DNA reads as TGTGCCAGCAGCCCCACAGGGACTAGCGGGACAGATACGCAGTATTTT. It translates to CASSPTGTSGTDTQYF.

This clonotype turned up a few times. The chain recombines TRBV27 with TRBJ2-4; no reliable D call. CDR1 and CDR2 (germline): MNHEY, SMNVEV (reference sequence). The CDR3 sequence is 14 residues long. Trimming removed 2 bases at V and 1 base at J, with 6 bases between. The CDR3 sequence is CASSLAPAKNIQYF. CDR3 nucleotides: TGTGCCAGCAGTTTAGCACCGGCCAAAAACATTCAGTACTTC.

This clonotype ranks as medium-sized. CDR3 nucleotides: TGCAGCGTTGAACTTAACAATGAGCAGTTCTTC. This codes for CSVELNNEQFF. This chain connects TRBV29-1 to TRBJ2-1; no clear D gene. Trimming removed 2 bases from V and 5 bases from J, with 4 bases in between. Germline lookup yields CDR1 SQVTM and CDR2 ANQGSEA. The CDR3 has 11 amino acids.

This chain connects TRBV12-3 or TRBV12-4 to TRBJ2-5; D remains ambiguous. The CDR3 is 12 residues long. Deletions cut 3 bases from V and 7 bases from J, with 9 bases between. The CDR3 DNA sequence: TGTGCCAGCAGTTTCGGTGTGGCGACCCAGTACTTC. This gives the protein CASSFGVATQYF.

The rearrangement joins TRBV29-1 to TRBJ2-2; D gene unclear. The CDR3 covers 12 residues. The germline V gene has CDR1 SQVTM and CDR2 ANQGSEA. Trimming shortened V by 4 bases and J by 0 bases, and 3 bases separated the two germline ends. The CDR3: CSVASNTGELFF. Written as DNA, the CDR3 is TGCAGCGTTGCCTCGAACACCGGGGAGCTGTTTTTT.

The gene calls are TRBV29-1 and TRBJ2-5; TRBD2 matches at 7 bases. The CDR3 runs 12 residues. Germline assignment: CDR1 SQVTM and CDR2 ANQGSEA. V trimming: 7 bases; J trimming: 2 bases; junction bases outside the gene matches: 4. CDR3 sequence: CSAKRGQETQYF. The CDR3 DNA reads as TGCAGCGCCAAGCGGGGACAAGAGACCCAGTACTTC.

This clonotype showed up just a few times. J is TRBJ1-1 and V is TRBV11-2, with D tentatively TRBD1 (5 bases). This CDR3 comprises 14 residues. V lost 7 bases and J 0 bases, leaving 12 bases between the germline ends. CDR1 and CDR2 from the germline V gene are SGHAT and FQNNGV. The CDR3: CASMAGGMNTEAFF. For the CDR3, the DNA is TGTGCCAGCATGGCGGGGGGGATGAACACTGAAGCTTTCTTT. The full variable domain, with the rest looked up from reference TRBV11-2 and TRBJ1-1, is EAGVAQSPRYKIIEKRQSVAFWCNPISGHATLYWYQQILGQGPKLLIQFQNNGVVDDSQLPKDRFSAERLKGVDSTLKIQPAKLEDSAVYLCASMAGGMNTEAFFGQGTRLTVV.

The rearrangement joins TRBV27 to TRBJ2-3; D is perhaps TRBD1 (6 bases). The V end was cut by 1 base, the J end by 10 bases, with 12 bases between. The CDR3 has 13 residues. Germline values: CDR1 MNHEY, CDR2 SMNVEV (reference sequence). The chain's CDR3 is CASSLWQGKAQYF. The CDR3 coding sequence is TGTGCCAGCAGTTTATGGCAGGGGAAGGCGCAGTATTTT.

This clonotype appeared a few times. This sequence joins TRBV5-1 and TRBJ2-7, with TRBD1 matching 7 bases. The CDR3 covers 13 residues. From germline, CDR1 is SGHRS and CDR2 YFSETQ. The V segment lost 4 bases and the J segment 2 bases; nucleotides outside the gene matches: 3. The CDR3 nucleotides are TGCGCCAGCAGCCCACAGGGGACCTACGAGCAGTACTTC. Amino acids: CASSPQGTYEQYF.

The rearrangement joins TRBV7-9 to TRBJ1-6; D is possibly TRBD1 (6 bases). The CDR3 length is 16 residues. Germline lookup yields CDR1 SEHNR and CDR2 FQNEAQ (reference sequence). Trimming took off 2 bases at V and 9 bases at J, with 17 bases between the two ends. The CDR3 loop is CASSLYQWQGSSPLHF. The CDR3 DNA reads as TGTGCCAGCAGCTTATATCAGTGGCAGGGGTCTTCACCCCTCCACTTT.

This chain joins TRBV5-1 and TRBJ2-7; the D gene is possibly TRBD1 (5 bases). This CDR3 is built from 14 residues. Germline values: CDR1 SGHRS, CDR2 YFSETQ. The V and J ends lost 2 bases and 2 bases respectively, with 11 bases between them. The chain's CDR3 is CASSFTGDAYEQYF. In nucleotides, the CDR3 is TGCGCCAGCAGCTTTACAGGTGATGCCTACGAGCAGTACTTC.

Note on this clonotype: Being one base from a much bigger clone, this may be a read error. The chain is built from TRBV6-2 or TRBV6-3 and TRBJ1-5; no definite D call. Germline V lookup: CDR1 MNHEY, CDR2 SVGEGT. CDR3 length: 14 residues. CDR3 coding DNA: TGTGTCAGCAGTTGGAGGAACTTCAATCAGCCCCAGCATTTT. Translating it yields CVSSWRNFNQPQHF.

Only a few counts were recorded for this clonotype. The chain joins TRBV6-5 to TRBJ1-1; 7 bases line up with TRBD1. The CDR3 consists of 14 residues. V trimming: 6 bases; J trimming: 4 bases; junction bases outside the gene matches: 8. Per germline, CDR1 MNHEY and CDR2 SVGAGI. The CDR3 protein is CASRLRQGITEAFF. In DNA form, the CDR3 reads TGTGCCAGCAGGCTACGACAGGGAATCACTGAAGCTTTCTTT.

This chain connects TRBV19 to TRBJ1-2, with D hard to call. Germline CDR1 and CDR2: LNHDA and SQIVND (reference sequence). The CDR3 loop spans 12 amino acids. Trimming took 3 bases from V and 4 from J, leaving 6 bases between them. This CDR3 is CASSISVYGYTF. The CDR3 DNA reads TGTGCCAGTAGTATTTCGGTCTATGGCTACACCTTC.

This rearrangement joins TRBV6-6 to TRBJ2-3; 12 bases match TRBD2. The germline gives CDR1 MNHNY, CDR2 SVGAGI (reference sequence). CDR3 length: 15 residues. Losses at the gene ends were 5 bases for V and 3 bases for J; bases not matched to a gene: 3. The CDR3 region is CASSASGRGTDTQYF. The DNA of the CDR3 is TGTGCCAGCAGTGCTAGCGGGAGGGGTACAGATACGCAGTATTTT.

The rearrangement uses TRBV2 and TRBJ2-2; D not resolved. Germline CDR1 and CDR2: SNHLY and FYNNEI. The germline V and J ends were trimmed by 4 bases and 5 bases, with 14 bases remaining between them. CDR3 length: 15 amino acids. The CDR3 reads CASSVAIKRTGELFF. The CDR3 DNA is TGTGCCAGCAGTGTTGCCATTAAACGGACCGGGGAGCTGTTTTTT.

CDR3 loop: CASSLAAGVGTGELFF. CDR3 in DNA: TGTGCCAGCAGCTTAGCGGCGGGAGTTGGGACCGGGGAGCTGTTTTTT. The chain employs TRBV7-9 and TRBJ2-2; 7 bases line up with TRBD2. The CDR3 has 16 residues. Germline lookup yields CDR1 SEHNR and CDR2 FQNEAQ (reference sequence). The trim removed 0 bases at V and 5 bases at J, leaving 6 bases unmatched.

In its sample, this clonotype was seen a few times. The chain has TRBV19 and TRBJ1-2; a possible D gene is TRBD1 (6 bases). There are 15 residues in the CDR3. Germline CDR1 LNHDA, CDR2 SQIVND (reference sequence). The V gene lost 6 bases and the J gene lost 6 bases, with 20 bases spanning the gap. Written as DNA, the CDR3 is TGTGCCAGTAGCCTCTCCAGGACAGCCCCGGATGGCTACACCTTC. This translates into CASSLSRTAPDGYTF.

The chain has TRBV10-2 and TRBJ1-5, with TRBD1 matching 7 bases. V shed 2 bases, J shed 3 bases, and the junction held 1 base outside the gene matches. The CDR3 consists of 14 residues. Germline CDR1 reads WSHSY; CDR2 reads SAAADI. In nucleotides, the CDR3 is TGCGCCAGCAGTGAGGACAGGGACAATCAGCCCCAGCATTTT. This encodes CASSEDRDNQPQHF.

This chain connects TRBV27 to TRBJ2-2, with TRBD2 matching 14 bases. Germline V gene lookup returns CDR1 MNHEY and CDR2 SMNVEV (reference sequence). This CDR3 comprises 20 residues. V lost 5 bases to trimming and J lost 1 base; unmatched junction nucleotides: 12. The CDR3 DNA follows: TGTGCCAGCAGTCCGACTCGTGGACTAGCGGGGGGACTGAACACCGGGGAGCTGTTTTTT. It translates to CASSPTRGLAGGLNTGELFF.